The 11 T cell receptor beta chains in this list originate from one sample, sequenced in a study of CD8 T cells in Susac syndrome. With random hexamers, reverse transcription was performed on about 0.45 to 1 ug of RNA. TCRdb analysed the immunoSEQ multiplex PCR reads with MiXCR anew, one entry per CDR3 protein. The sample includes about 190,000 distinct CDR3 sequences, approximately 95% seen only once; the top ten take 0.1%. The sequenced sample was CD4+ T cells from PBMCs. These receptors came from a human donor in good health.

The gene calls are TRBV5-1 and TRBJ1-1; TRBD1 matches 7 bases. Losses at the gene ends were 2 bases for V and 2 bases for J; bases not matched to a gene: 6. The germline V gene encodes CDR1 SGHRS and CDR2 YFSETQ. The CDR3 runs 15 residues. In DNA, the CDR3 is TGCGCCAGCAGCTTCAGGGGACAGTTTAACACTGAAGCTTTCTTT. It yields the protein CASSFRGQFNTEAFF.

The chain joins TRBV20-1 to TRBJ2-1; D gene ambiguous. Germline loops: CDR1 DFQATT, CDR2 SNEGSKA (reference sequence). Trimming took 0 bases from V and 6 from J, leaving 6 bases between them. The CDR3 contains 12 residues. CDR3 DNA: TGCAGTGCTAGAGATGAGGCCAATGAGCAGTTCTTC. It yields the protein CSARDEANEQFF.

The chain is built from TRBV29-1 and TRBJ2-7; 7 bases map to TRBD1. The CDR3 is 13 amino acids. In germline, CDR1 is SQVTM, CDR2 ANQGSEA. Trimming removed 7 bases from V and 0 bases from J; junction bases left unmatched: 6. The CDR3 DNA sequence: TGCAGCGCTAGACAGGGTGGCTCCTACGAGCAGTACTTC. This encodes CSARQGGSYEQYF.

This chain joins TRBV29-1 and TRBJ2-3; either TRBD1 or TRBD2 may supply D (5 bases each). V dropped 4 bases and J dropped 0 bases, with 14 bases sitting between them. CDR3 length equals 15 residues. Germline-derived CDR1 and CDR2 are SQVTM and ANQGSEA. Here the CDR3 reads CSVGGPTRSTDTQYF. The DNA for the CDR3 is TGCAGCGTTGGGGGACCGACCCGTAGCACAGATACGCAGTATTTT.

V is TRBV3-1 and J is TRBJ2-7; D may be TRBD1 or TRBD2 (5 bases each). The CDR3 is 15 residues long. Germline CDR1 LGHDT, CDR2 YNNKEL (reference sequence). The germline V and J ends were trimmed by 8 bases and 2 bases, with 19 bases remaining between them. The CDR3 loop reads CASSGTRAYAYEQYV. The DNA of the CDR3 is TGTGCCAGCTCAGGGACCCGGGCCTATGCCTACGAGCAGTACGTC.

This clonotype occurred once. The chain carries TRBV29-1 and TRBJ2-7; no firm D call. V was clipped by 5 bases and J by 5 bases, with 7 bases between them. This CDR3 is built from 10 residues. Germline V lookup: CDR1 SQVTM, CDR2 ANQGSEA. DNA for the CDR3: TGCAGCGTTTTGAATGACGAGCAGTACTTC. Its translation: CSVLNDEQYF.

The chain links TRBV7-3 to TRBJ2-2; D remains unclear. Trimming took 8 bases from V and 1 from J, leaving 8 bases between them. Germline CDR1 and CDR2: SGHTA and FQGTGA. This CDR3 comprises 13 residues. Here the CDR3 reads CASLDWNTGELFF. The CDR3 region has the DNA TGTGCCAGCTTAGACTGGAACACCGGGGAGCTGTTTTTT.

J is TRBJ2-1 and V is TRBV29-1; 11 nucleotides match TRBD2. The CDR3 covers 14 residues. V was clipped by 7 bases and J by 9 bases; unmatched bases: 11. Germline CDR1 SQVTM, CDR2 ANQGSEA. The CDR3 nucleotides are TGCAGCGCCTTAGGGTTAGCGGGAGGGAGTGAGCAGTTCTTC. It codes for CSALGLAGGSEQFF.

The gene calls are TRBV27 and TRBJ1-5; D is unclear. Germline values: CDR1 MNHEY, CDR2 SMNVEV (reference sequence). This CDR3 has 13 residues. The V end was cut by 4 bases, the J end by 6 bases, with 10 bases between. The CDR3 region is CASSSQTGQPQHF. The CDR3 DNA reads TGTGCCAGCAGTTCCCAGACGGGTCAGCCCCAGCATTTT.

V is TRBV15 and J is TRBJ2-3; D uncertain. Germline V CDR1 and CDR2: LNHNV, YYDKDF (reference sequence). There are 13 residues in the CDR3. Trimming shortened V by 3 bases and J by 4 bases, and 8 bases separated the two germline ends. CDR3 sequence: CATSSARADTQYF. The CDR3 nucleotides read TGTGCCACCAGCAGTGCTCGGGCAGATACGCAGTATTTT.

The genes are TRBV29-1 and TRBJ2-5; 7 bases fit TRBD1. V lost 1 base and J lost 2; bases outside the gene matches: 4. This CDR3 contains 14 residues. Germline V gene data show CDR1 as SQVTM and CDR2 as ANQGSEA. This CDR3 reads CSVEGQDRQETQYF. DNA for the CDR3: TGCAGCGTTGAAGGTCAGGACAGGCAAGAGACCCAGTACTTC.